This TCR beta chain originates from a study of human T cells and chemical hapten exposure. The CDR3 is made up of 12 amino acids. J gave up 4 bases and V 5 bases, and 3 bases lay outside the gene matches. Germline lookup yields CDR1 DFQATT and CDR2 SNEGSKA (reference sequence). TCRdb re-derived calls from the RACE reads in MiXCR, one entry per CDR3 protein. Of 85,000 to 100,000 distinct CDR3 sequences listed, 25% to 35% were seen once; the top ten hold 9% to 12%. The time point is: patch test 3, about 24 weeks after DPC sensitization. As for treatment: therapeutic diphenylcyclopropenone sensitization with weekly scalp DPC.

This TCR was sampled from a man in his forties with alopecia areata. Some clones in this sample may be carry-over from other donors' samples. The chain combines TRBV20-1 with TRBJ1-1; 8 bases match TRBD1. The sample was whole blood, taken in connection with sensitization to the hapten diphenylcyclopropenone (DPC). The CDR3 DNA is TGCAGTGCTGGAACAGGGGGCACTGAAGCTTTCTTT. Its protein product is CSAGTGGTEAFF.